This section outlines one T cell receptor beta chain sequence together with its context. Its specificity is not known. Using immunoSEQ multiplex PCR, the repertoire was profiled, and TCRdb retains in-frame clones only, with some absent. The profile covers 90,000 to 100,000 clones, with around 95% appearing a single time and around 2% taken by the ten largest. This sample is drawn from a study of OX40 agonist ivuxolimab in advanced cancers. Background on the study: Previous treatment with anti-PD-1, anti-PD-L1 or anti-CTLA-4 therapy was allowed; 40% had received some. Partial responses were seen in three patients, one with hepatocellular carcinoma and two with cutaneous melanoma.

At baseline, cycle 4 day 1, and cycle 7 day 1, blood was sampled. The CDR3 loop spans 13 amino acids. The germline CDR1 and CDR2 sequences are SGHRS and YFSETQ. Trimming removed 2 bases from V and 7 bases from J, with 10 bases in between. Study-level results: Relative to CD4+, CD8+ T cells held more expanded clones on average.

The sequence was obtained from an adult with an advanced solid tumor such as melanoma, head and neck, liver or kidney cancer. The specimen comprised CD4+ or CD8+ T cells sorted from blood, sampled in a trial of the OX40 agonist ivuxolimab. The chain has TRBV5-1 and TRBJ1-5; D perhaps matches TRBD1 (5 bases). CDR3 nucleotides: TGCGCCAGCAGCTTTGGGGGAGGGCAGCCCCAGCATTTT. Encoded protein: CASSFGGGQPQHF.